This TCR beta chain was identified in a study of T-cell reconstitution after alpha-beta-depleted transplantation in children (dated by TCRdb to the mid-2010s). Some background on the complete study: The study quantitatively tracked T-cell immune reconstitution after TCRalphabeta/CD19-depleted allogeneic hematopoietic cell transplantation in children using TCR repertoire profiling.

Overall study outcomes, separate from this receptor: Over the following months the frequencies of hyperexpanded clones went down, and after one year T-cell counts and TCRbeta diversity were mostly credited to newly produced T cells. In some patients, high TCRbeta diversity at day 60 was attributed to recipient T cells and intrathymic progenitors that had survived conditioning. Apparently early alphabetaT-cell count recovery about two months after transplant reportedly relied on only several hundred rapidly expanded clones derived from non-depleted graft cells.

The sample's treatment or condition, from its label and the paper: allogeneic hematopoietic cell transplantation with graft depleted of TCRalphabeta T cells and CD19 B cells. TCRalphabeta/CD19-depleted allogeneic hematopoietic cell grafts were given to the transplant recipients, all of whom were children. The CDR3 measures 13 amino acids from cysteine to phenylalanine. The CDR3 DNA has 39 bases and is translated from base 1. V is shortened by 4 bases, J by 4 bases, and the region joining them spans 11 bases. The germline V gene gives CDR1 as MGHRA and CDR2 as YSYEKL. The receptor library was made with PCR. Sequenced using an Illumina HiSeq 2500. TCR library preparation used molecular barcoding, with unique molecular identifiers applied to normalize quantification of the TCRbeta repertoire. TCRdb passed the public sequencing reads through fastp at Q25 and MiXCR, retaining productive beta sequences. One record per CDR3 amino acid sequence lists the most common genes and DNA. Counted in this sample were more than 200,000 distinct CDR3 sequences; 20% to 30% of them appeared once. The ten largest clones add up to about 2.8% of the sample.

Concerning this clonotype: Its specific antigen is unknown. Qualities for individual bases were not recorded, and no much larger clone is one base off.

Sample: PBMCs, taken before TCRalphabeta/CD19-depleted stem cell transplant. This clonotype was sampled from a girl aged 2-10 years with Fanconi anemia, due to receive a stem cell transplant. The chain uses TRBV4-1 and TRBJ2-7, with the D gene not clear enough to name. The nucleotides are TGCGCCAGCAGCCTTACACGACTTTACGAGCAGTACTTC. It translates to CASSLTRLYEQYF.